A single sample gave rise to the 6 T cell receptor beta chains below, sequenced in a study of blood T cells in healthy people across ages. A second PCR, run for 7 to 11 cycles, used a sample-barcoded 5' primer plus a J-beta primer mix. TCRdb independently ran MiXCR on the 5' RACE reads; one entry per CDR3 protein. In the table there are hundreds of thousands of distinct CDR3 sequences, approximately 52% of which are singletons. Specimen: blood. These receptor sequences come from a woman of 80 years or more in good health.

In this sample, this clonotype turned up many times. The V call is TRBV20-1, the J call TRBJ2-3; possible D gene TRBD2, 6 bases. The CDR3 covers 13 residues. Trimming left V 2 bases short and J 3 bases short, with 9 bases between. Germline V lookup: CDR1 DFQATT, CDR2 SNEGSKA (reference sequence). The CDR3 DNA reads TGCAGTGCTAGAAGCGCGGGGACAGATACGCAGTATTTT. Translated, it gives CSARSAGTDTQYF.

The genes are TRBV20-1 and TRBJ1-4; D is unclear. Trimming removed 3 bases from V and 4 bases from J, with 9 bases in between. This CDR3 comprises 13 residues. Looked up from germline, CDR1 is DFQATT and CDR2 is SNEGSKA (reference sequence). CDR3 residues: CSASTRHNEKLFF. The DNA of the CDR3 is TGCAGTGCTAGTACCAGGCATAATGAAAAACTGTTTTTT.

For this clonotype: An end of the junction differs from the germline gene, which may be a read error. CDR3 region: CANSSASVDAQYF. The CDR3 nucleotides are TGTGCCAACAGCAGTGCGTCGGTAGATGCGCAGTATTTT. The chain joins TRBV12-3 or TRBV12-4 to TRBJ2-3, with D uncertain. The CDR3 has 13 amino acids.

The V call is TRBV5-1, the J call TRBJ2-7; a weak D match, TRBD2 (5 bases). Germline assignment: CDR1 SGHRS and CDR2 YFSETQ. The CDR3 is made up of 15 amino acids. V dropped 2 bases and J dropped 0 bases, with 12 bases sitting between them. The CDR3 sequence is CASSFEGISSYEQYF. CDR3 DNA sequence: TGCGCCAGCAGCTTCGAGGGAATTAGCTCCTACGAGCAGTACTTC.

This clonotype came up once. The V gene is TRBV7-8, the J gene TRBJ1-1; D is unclear. The CDR3 covers 14 residues. V was clipped by 1 base and J by 4 bases, with 10 bases between them. Germline CDR1 reads SGHVS; CDR2 reads FQNEAQ. The CDR3 loop reads CASSLDGTATEAFF. The CDR3 nucleotides read TGTGCCAGCAGCTTAGACGGCACTGCCACTGAAGCTTTCTTT.

The chain is built from TRBV20-1 and TRBJ2-1; TRBD2 matches 7 bases. There are 12 residues in the CDR3. Germline-derived CDR1 and CDR2 are DFQATT and SNEGSKA (reference sequence). Losses at the gene ends were 6 bases for V and 7 bases for J; bases not matched to a gene: 6. CDR3 residues: CSARTSVNEQFF. For the CDR3, the DNA is TGCAGTGCAAGGACTAGTGTTAATGAGCAGTTCTTC.